This TCR beta chain was found in a study of shared clonotypes between healthy human individuals. Study results and caveats: Clonotype sharing among the donors was expected to vary with sequencing depth.

Positively selected for CCR7, the CD45RO-negative cells used as naive CD8 cells excluded terminally differentiated effector memory CD45RA+ cells. Per the germline V gene, CDR1 is WNHNN and CDR2 is SYGVQD (reference sequence). This CDR3 region has 15 residues. V was cut by 3 bases and J by 1 base, with 10 bases left in between. Data came from immunoSEQ multiplex PCR; TCRdb stores just in-frame clones and leaves some out. The table includes roughly 2,000,000 clones, just over 90% detected once. In regard to this clone: No antigen is known for it.

This TCR came from a young man in good health. Some clones in this sample may be carry-over from other donors' samples. The chain links TRBV10-1 to TRBJ2-1, with D tentatively TRBD1 or TRBD2 (5 bases each). Input material: naive CD8+ T cells from PBMCs. The DNA of the CDR3 is TGCGCCAGCAGTGAACGAGGGGTGTCCTACAATGAGCAGTTCTTC. It encodes CASSERGVSYNEQFF.